The source of this TCR beta chain is a study of shared clonotypes between healthy human individuals. In the study overall: Donors consisted of two women and a few men between 18 and 49.

This table comes from immunoSEQ multiplex PCR, and its TCRdb copy is limited to in-frame clones, with some not included. This sample carries around 2.5 million clones, 80% to 95% of them seen once, and the ten largest clones take 0.36%. Notes on this clone: Other DNA sequences in this sample translate to the same CDR3.

Germline CDR1 and CDR2: MGHDK and SYGVNS. CDR3 length equals 16 residues. Trimming left V 3 bases short and J 0 bases short, with 9 bases between. It was into CD45RA+ naive and CD45RA-negative memory subsets that the CD4+ cells were split. The chain links TRBV25-1 to TRBJ2-6; D call uncertain. This receptor was taken from a man aged 18 to 29 in good health. Some clones in this sample may be carry-over from other donors' samples. The sequencing sample was made of naive CD4+ T cells from PBMCs. The subset here: CD45RA+ positively selected. CDR3 bases: TGTGCCAGCAGTGATCGTCGAGCCTCTGGGGCCAACGTCCTGACTTTC. Encoded protein: CASSDRRASGANVLTF.